These 4 T cell receptor beta chains were all obtained from the same sample, sequenced in a study of response to subunit inactivated influenza vaccine. TCRdb reprocessed the RT-PCR reads with MiXCR, giving one entry per CDR3 protein. The sample contains 500,000 to 600,000 distinct CDR3 sequences, 16% of which appear only once. The sample was CD4+ T cells sorted from PBMCs, taken around 25 months after vaccination. The receptors stem from a man between 45 and 75 years old who received an inactivated influenza vaccine.

This clonotype has a count of ten or more. The gene calls are TRBV28 and TRBJ1-6; 7 nucleotides line up with TRBD1. V lost 7 bases to trimming and J lost 4 bases; unmatched junction nucleotides: 7. The germline gives CDR1 MDHEN, CDR2 SYDVKM. The CDR3 consists of 15 residues. The CDR3 spells CASKTPGQYNSPLHF. CDR3 bases: TGTGCCAGCAAGACACCGGGACAGTATAATTCACCCCTCCACTTT.

The chain couples TRBV12-3 or TRBV12-4 to TRBJ1-5; D call uncertain. The CDR3 runs 13 residues. Between the trimmed V and J ends, which lost 1 base and 7 bases, there was a span of 8 bases. CDR3 nucleotide sequence: TGTGCCAGCAGTTTAGGTCTGGGCCAGCCCCAGCATTTT. It encodes CASSLGLGQPQHF.

The V gene is TRBV20-1, the J gene TRBJ2-3, with TRBD2 matching 11 bases. Germline V gives CDR1 DFQATT, CDR2 SNEGSKA (reference sequence). V lost 2 bases to trimming and J lost 4 bases; unmatched junction nucleotides: 17. CDR3 size: 19 residues. The CDR3 nucleotides read TGCAGTGCTAGACACCCTAAAATTCCACTAGCGGGAGAATCAGATACGCAGTATTTT. As protein: CSARHPKIPLAGESDTQYF.

The V call is TRBV3-1, the J call TRBJ2-7; perhaps D is TRBD1 or TRBD2 (5 bases each). Trimming took off 5 bases at V and 3 bases at J, with 11 bases between the two ends. From germline, CDR1 is LGHDT and CDR2 YNNKEL (reference sequence). This CDR3 contains 13 residues. CDR3 in DNA: TGTGCCAGCAGCTGGGACGGGGACTACGAGCAGTACTTC. Residues: CASSWDGDYEQYF.